The rows below give T cell receptor beta chains drawn from one sample of a study of cytomegalovirus exposure and HLA in healthy donors. Produced via immunoSEQ multiplex PCR; TCRdb's table is partial and in-frame only. The profile shows about 170,000 clones, 70% to 90% of them singletons. The sample consisted of PBMCs. The origin of the receptors is a man aged 18 to 30 in good health and CMV-seropositive. Both conserved end residues are trimmed from each CDR3.

J gene: TRBJ1-5
V gene: TRBV4-2
CDR3 protein: ASSQDWGSATPQH

J gene: TRBJ1-2
V gene: TRBV10-1
CDR3 protein: ASSWGRPNQSFLYGYT

J gene: TRBJ2-7
V gene: TRBV7-9
CDR3 protein: ASSLAYPDYEQY

J gene: TRBJ1-4
V gene: TRBV6-1
CDR3 protein: ASSASRAGERRDNEKLF

J gene: TRBJ2-7
V gene: TRBV6-1
CDR3 protein: ASSEYAGGYEQY

J gene: TRBJ1-5
V gene: TRBV7-8
CDR3 protein: ASSSTTGTGTDQPQH

J gene: TRBJ1-2
V gene: TRBV5-6
CDR3 protein: ASSAGTGDGYT

J gene: TRBJ1-2
V gene: TRBV7-9
CDR3 protein: ASSFGSTGGRGGYT

J gene: TRBJ2-3
V gene: TRBV19
CDR3 protein: ASSIVRGYTDTQY

J gene: TRBJ2-5
V gene: TRBV11-2
CDR3 protein: ASSQGTGSQETQY

J gene: TRBJ1-2
V gene: TRBV5-1
CDR3 protein: ASSPDRNYGYT

J gene: TRBJ1-2
V gene: TRBV12-5
CDR3 protein: ASGLVLADYHGYT

J gene: TRBJ1-2
V gene: TRBV7-2
CDR3 protein: ASSSAGQGYGYT

J gene: TRBJ1-5
V gene: TRBV19
CDR3 protein: ASTPLAGASRAQPQH

J gene: TRBJ2-1
V gene: TRBV6-4
CDR3 protein: ASSGTPGLVGHEQF

J gene: TRBJ2-1
V gene: TRBV9
CDR3 protein: ASSVADSSYNEQF

J gene: TRBJ2-7
V gene: TRBV5-4
CDR3 protein: ASSLRGNVNEQY

J gene: TRBJ1-4
V gene: TRBV14
CDR3 protein: ASSPWTGENEKLF

J gene: TRBJ1-1
V gene: TRBV4-3
CDR3 protein: ASSQVFGGTEAF

J gene: TRBJ1-1
V gene: TRBV6-1
CDR3 protein: ASSDREGLTEAF

J gene: TRBJ1-2
V gene: TRBV28
CDR3 protein: ASSGTGRRYGYT

J gene: TRBJ2-5
V gene: TRBV5-5
CDR3 protein: ASSLDFGGAVRETQY

J gene: TRBJ2-7
V gene: TRBV7-6
CDR3 protein: ASSLVATGVSYEQY

J gene: TRBJ1-4
V gene: TRBV5-1
CDR3 protein: ASSLTLGREDPNEKLF

J gene: TRBJ1-5
V gene: TRBV28
CDR3 protein: ASHRGGSGQPQH

J gene: TRBJ2-5
V gene: TRBV2
CDR3 protein: ASSDMTRGETQY

J gene: TRBJ2-7
V gene: TRBV6-5
CDR3 protein: ASSYSNSGGDEQY

J gene: TRBJ2-7
V gene: TRBV5-1
CDR3 protein: ASSETGPTYEQY

J gene: TRBJ1-2
V gene: TRBV2
CDR3 protein: ASSDKSRGVNYGYT

J gene: TRBJ2-7
V gene: TRBV5-1
CDR3 protein: ASSLGGTGGYEQY

J gene: TRBJ1-4
V gene: TRBV7-2
CDR3 protein: ASSLLTGGIFSTNEKLF

J gene: TRBJ2-7
V gene: TRBV7-8
CDR3 protein: ASSLEWDRGAYEQY

J gene: TRBJ1-4
V gene: TRBV7-8
CDR3 protein: ASSLVQGANEKLF

J gene: TRBJ2-2
V gene: TRBV28
CDR3 protein: ASSLSGGLYTGELF

J gene: TRBJ2-7
V gene: TRBV6-4
CDR3 protein: ARRQGDPTEQY

J gene: TRBJ1-2
V gene: TRBV27
CDR3 protein: ASSFKEGGGPNYGYT

J gene: TRBJ2-3
V gene: TRBV9
CDR3 protein: ASSPHGSTDTQY

J gene: TRBJ1-2
V gene: TRBV7-9
CDR3 protein: ASSLDMISYGYT

J gene: TRBJ2-3
V gene: TRBV7-2
CDR3 protein: ASSSSTDTQY

J gene: TRBJ2-3
V gene: TRBV4-1
CDR3 protein: ASSQDYRGGSTDTQY

J gene: TRBJ2-1
V gene: TRBV2
CDR3 protein: ASSEVGIGGYNEQF

J gene: TRBJ1-1
V gene: TRBV6-5
CDR3 protein: ASSYGQMNTEAF

J gene: TRBJ1-3
V gene: TRBV9
CDR3 protein: ASSVGDTEIHTIY

J gene: TRBJ1-6
V gene: TRBV13
CDR3 protein: ASSRGTALFPPSALH

J gene: TRBJ1-1
V gene: TRBV4-1
CDR3 protein: ASSRIPILRDTEAF

J gene: TRBJ2-7
V gene: TRBV4-2
CDR3 protein: ASSRNRDGDYEQY

J gene: TRBJ1-2
V gene: TRBV6-6
CDR3 protein: ASSYGSGQGDGYT

J gene: TRBJ2-3
V gene: TRBV19
CDR3 protein: ASSIGSGGGTDTQY

J gene: TRBJ2-7
V gene: TRBV29-1
CDR3 protein: SVEGGRGRAYEQY

J gene: .
V gene: TRBV4-1
CDR3 protein: ASSQDSPAGGYYEQY

J gene: TRBJ2-2
V gene: TRBV9
CDR3 protein: ASSVDQRGTGELF

J gene: TRBJ2-5
V gene: TRBV10-3
CDR3 protein: AISGGWTEETQY

J gene: TRBJ1-1
V gene: TRBV7-2
CDR3 protein: ASSQRGRQLNTEAF

J gene: TRBJ2-5
V gene: TRBV6-6
CDR3 protein: ASSSLDSLRKTQY

J gene: TRBJ2-2
V gene: TRBV4-1
CDR3 protein: ASSPLNGTKTGELF

J gene: TRBJ1-4
V gene: TRBV6-5
CDR3 protein: ASSYSSQGREKLF

J gene: TRBJ2-3
V gene: TRBV5-6
CDR3 protein: ASSLRTGRGADTQY

J gene: TRBJ2-5
V gene: TRBV7-9
CDR3 protein: ASSYLETQY

J gene: TRBJ2-2
V gene: TRBV5-1
CDR3 protein: ASSWSDRAGETDTGELF

J gene: TRBJ2-1
V gene: TRBV15
CDR3 protein: ATSRDVGASAYNEQF